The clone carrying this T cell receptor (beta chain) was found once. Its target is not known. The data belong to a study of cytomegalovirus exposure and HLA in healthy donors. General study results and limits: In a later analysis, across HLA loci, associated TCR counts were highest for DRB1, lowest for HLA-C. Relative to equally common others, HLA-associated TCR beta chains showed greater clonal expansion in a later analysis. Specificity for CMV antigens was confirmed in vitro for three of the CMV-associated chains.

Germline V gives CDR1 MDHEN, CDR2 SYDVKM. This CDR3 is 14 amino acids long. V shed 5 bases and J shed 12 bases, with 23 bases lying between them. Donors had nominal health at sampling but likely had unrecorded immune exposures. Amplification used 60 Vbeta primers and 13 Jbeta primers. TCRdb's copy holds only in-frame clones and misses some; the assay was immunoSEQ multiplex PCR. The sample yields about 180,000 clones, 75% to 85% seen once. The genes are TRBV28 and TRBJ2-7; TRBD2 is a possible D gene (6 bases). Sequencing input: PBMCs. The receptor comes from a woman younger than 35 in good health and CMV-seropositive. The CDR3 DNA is TGTGCCAGCAGTCCAAATATCGGGGGAGAGCGCCTGTACTTC. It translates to CASSPNIGGERLYF.